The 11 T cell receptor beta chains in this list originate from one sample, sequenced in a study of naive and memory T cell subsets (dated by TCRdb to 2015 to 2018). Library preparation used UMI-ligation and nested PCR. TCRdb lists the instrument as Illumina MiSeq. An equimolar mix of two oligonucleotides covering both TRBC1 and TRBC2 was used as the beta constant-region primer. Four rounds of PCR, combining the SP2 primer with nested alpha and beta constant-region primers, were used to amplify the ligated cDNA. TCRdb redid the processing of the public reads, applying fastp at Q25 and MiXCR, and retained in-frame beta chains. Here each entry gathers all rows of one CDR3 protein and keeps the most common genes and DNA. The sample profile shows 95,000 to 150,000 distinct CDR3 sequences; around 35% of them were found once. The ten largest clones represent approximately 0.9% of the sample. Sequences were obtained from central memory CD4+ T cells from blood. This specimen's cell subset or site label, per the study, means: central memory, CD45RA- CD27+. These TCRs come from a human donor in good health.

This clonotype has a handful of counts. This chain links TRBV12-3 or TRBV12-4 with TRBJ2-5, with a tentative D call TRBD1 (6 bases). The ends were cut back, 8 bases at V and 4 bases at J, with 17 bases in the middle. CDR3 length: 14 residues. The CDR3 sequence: CASGRTQGRETQYF. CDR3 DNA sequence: TGTGCCAGCGGAAGGACCCAGGGGCGAGAGACCCAGTACTTC.

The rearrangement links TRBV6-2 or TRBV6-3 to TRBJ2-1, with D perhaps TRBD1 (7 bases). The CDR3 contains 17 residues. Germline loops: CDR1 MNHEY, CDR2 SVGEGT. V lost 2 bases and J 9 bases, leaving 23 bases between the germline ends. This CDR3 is CASSYRGGGILNVEQFF. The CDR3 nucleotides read TGTGCCAGCAGTTACCGAGGGGGCGGGATCTTAAACGTTGAGCAGTTCTTC.

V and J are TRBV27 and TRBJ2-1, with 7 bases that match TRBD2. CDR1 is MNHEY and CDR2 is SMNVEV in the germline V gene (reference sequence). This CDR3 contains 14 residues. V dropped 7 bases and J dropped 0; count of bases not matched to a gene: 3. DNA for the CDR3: TGTGCCAGCAAAAGGACTAGCTCCTACAATGAGCAGTTCTTC. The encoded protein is CASKRTSSYNEQFF.

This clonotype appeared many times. DNA of the CDR3: TGTGCCAGCAGCTTCGGTGTAGGGAGCAATCAGCCCCAGCATTTT. Translated, it gives CASSFGVGSNQPQHF. The chain is built from TRBV7-2 and TRBJ1-5; D not certain. Germline-derived CDR1 and CDR2 are SGHTA and FQGNSA. The length of the CDR3 is 15 residues. V was shortened by 3 bases and J by 1 base, with 10 bases between the two germline ends.

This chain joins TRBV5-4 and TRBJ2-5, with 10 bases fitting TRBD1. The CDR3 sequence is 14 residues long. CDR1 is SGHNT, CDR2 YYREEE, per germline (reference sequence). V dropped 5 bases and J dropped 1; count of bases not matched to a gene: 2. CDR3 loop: CASRGQGIQETQYF. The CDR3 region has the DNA TGTGCCAGCAGGGGACAGGGGATCCAAGAGACCCAGTACTTC.

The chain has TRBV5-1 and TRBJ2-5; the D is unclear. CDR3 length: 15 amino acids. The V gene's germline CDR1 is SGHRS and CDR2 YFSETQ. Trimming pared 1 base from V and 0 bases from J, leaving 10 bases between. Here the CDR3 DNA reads TGCGCCAGCAGCTTGTATCGGGCAGACCAAGAGACCCAGTACTTC. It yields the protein CASSLYRADQETQYF.

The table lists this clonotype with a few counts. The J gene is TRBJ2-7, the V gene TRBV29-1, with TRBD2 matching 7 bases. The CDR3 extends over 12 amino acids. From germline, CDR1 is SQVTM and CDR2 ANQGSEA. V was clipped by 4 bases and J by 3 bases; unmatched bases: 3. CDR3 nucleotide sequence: TGCAGCGTTGCTAGCGGAGTCTACGAGCAGTACTTC. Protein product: CSVASGVYEQYF.

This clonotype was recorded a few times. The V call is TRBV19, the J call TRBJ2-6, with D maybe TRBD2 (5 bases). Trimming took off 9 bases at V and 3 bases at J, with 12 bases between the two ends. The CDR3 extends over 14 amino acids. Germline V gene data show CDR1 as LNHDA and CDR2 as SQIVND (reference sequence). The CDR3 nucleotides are TGTGCCAGCAGGTGGGGAGATGGGGCCAACGTCCTGACTTTC. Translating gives CASRWGDGANVLTF.

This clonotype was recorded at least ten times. As DNA, the CDR3 is TGCGCCAGCAGCCAAGATTACCAGGGAACTATGAACACTGAAGCTTTCTTT. It yields the protein CASSQDYQGTMNTEAFF. J is TRBJ1-1 and V is TRBV4-1; D may be TRBD1 (5 bases). The CDR3 consists of 17 residues. Trimming removed 0 bases from V and 0 bases from J, with 14 bases in between. Germline lookup yields CDR1 MGHRA and CDR2 YSYEKL.

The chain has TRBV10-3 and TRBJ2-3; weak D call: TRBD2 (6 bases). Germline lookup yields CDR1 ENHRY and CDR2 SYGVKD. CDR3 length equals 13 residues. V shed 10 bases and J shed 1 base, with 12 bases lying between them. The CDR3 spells CATRPGGTDTQYF. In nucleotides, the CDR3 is TGTGCCACTAGGCCGGGAGGCACAGATACGCAGTATTTT.

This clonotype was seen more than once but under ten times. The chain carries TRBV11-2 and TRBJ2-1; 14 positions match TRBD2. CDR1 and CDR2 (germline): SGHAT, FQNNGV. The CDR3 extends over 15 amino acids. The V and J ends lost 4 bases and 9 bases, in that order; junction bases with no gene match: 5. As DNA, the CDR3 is TGTGCCAGCAGCTCGCAGACTAGCGGGAGGGGTGAGCAGTTCTTC. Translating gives CASSSQTSGRGEQFF.